This TCR beta chain was recorded in a study of T-cell reconstitution after alpha-beta-depleted transplantation in children. Germline V lookup: CDR1 SGHRS, CDR2 YFSETQ. J was trimmed by 3 bases and V by 1 base; bases with no gene match: 7. This CDR3 spans 16 amino acids. Unique molecular identifiers were built into the TCRbeta library. MiXCR, applied by TCRdb to the PCR reads, yields one record per CDR3 protein. The table lists 540,000 or so distinct CDR3 sequences, under 30% of them singletons. Findings and limits, study-wide: At one year after transplant, newly produced T cells mostly accounted for T-cell counts and diversity.

The sample holds many counts of this clonotype. Its antigen is as yet unknown. The rearrangement joins TRBV5-1 to TRBJ1-5; 7 bases map to TRBD1. Specimen: PBMCs, mostly from graft donor cells, collected 360 days after TCRalphabeta/CD19-depleted stem cell transplant. This TCR was recovered from a boy younger than two who had a stem cell transplant for acute myeloid leukemia, so the T cells may come from the graft donor. The CDR3 sequence: CASSLSGQDHNQPQHF. Written as DNA, the CDR3 is TGCGCCAGCAGCTTGAGCGGACAGGACCACAATCAGCCCCAGCATTTT.